The 7 T cell receptor beta chains below were found in one sample sequenced in a study of CD8 T cells in Susac syndrome. RNA totalling about 0.45 to 1 ug underwent reverse transcription with random hexamers. Each CDR3 protein gets one entry after TCRdb re-called the immunoSEQ multiplex PCR reads with MiXCR. Of under 300,000 distinct CDR3 sequences detected, roughly 95% appear once; the ten largest clones hold approximately 0.094%. Sequenced input: CD4+ T cells from PBMCs. Receptor source: a human donor with Susac syndrome.

The V call is TRBV2, the J call TRBJ2-5; D gene ambiguous. V was cut by 5 bases and J by 4 bases, with 11 bases left in between. CDR1 and CDR2 (germline): SNHLY, FYNNEI. CDR3 length equals 13 residues. This CDR3 reads CASSLRTGETQYF. CDR3 sequence (DNA): TGTGCCAGCAGTCTCCGGACGGGAGAGACCCAGTACTTC.

The V call is TRBV14, the J call TRBJ2-5; 14 bases are a match to TRBD2. The ends lost 1 base at V and 4 bases at J; junction bases unmatched: 5. Germline assignment: CDR1 SGHDN and CDR2 FVKESK. The CDR3 length is 17 residues. Here the CDR3 reads CASSQGWTSGRRETQYF. In DNA, the CDR3 is TGTGCCAGCAGCCAAGGGTGGACTAGCGGGAGGCGAGAGACCCAGTACTTC.

The DNA of the CDR3 is TGTGCCAGCAGTTTCGACAGGTCCTACGAGCAGTACTTC. Translation: CASSFDRSYEQYF. The chain joins TRBV12-3 or TRBV12-4 to TRBJ2-7, with D maybe TRBD1 (6 bases). The CDR3 contains 13 residues. Trimming pared 3 bases from V and 1 base from J, leaving 7 bases between.

The gene calls are TRBV24-1 and TRBJ2-3; 10 bases are a match to TRBD2. J lost 5 bases, V lost 3 bases, and 4 bases had no gene match. Per the germline V gene, CDR1 is KGHDR and CDR2 is SFDVKD. This CDR3 is 15 amino acids long. The CDR3 here is CATSDRASGRDTQYF. The CDR3 coding sequence is TGTGCCACCAGTGATCGGGCTAGCGGGAGAGATACGCAGTATTTT.

The chain combines TRBV29-1 with TRBJ2-3; D remains ambiguous. There are 10 residues in the CDR3. Germline CDR1 and CDR2: SQVTM and ANQGSEA. This CDR3 is CSVGRDTQYF. CDR3 sequence (DNA): TGCAGTGTAGGCCGAGATACGCAGTATTTT.

This chain uses TRBV15 with TRBJ2-7, with D unclear. Germline CDR1 LNHNV, CDR2 YYDKDF (reference sequence). The CDR3 runs 15 residues. The V gene lost 2 bases and the J gene lost 6 bases, with 17 bases spanning the gap. The CDR3 region is CATSRNPGTQGEQYF. CDR3 coding DNA: TGTGCCACCAGCAGAAACCCCGGAACTCAAGGCGAGCAGTACTTC.

The chain joins TRBV15 to TRBJ1-5; D gene ambiguous. CDR3 size: 14 residues. CDR1 is LNHNV, CDR2 YYDKDF, per germline (reference sequence). V was pared by 1 base and J by 0 bases, with 4 bases between. The CDR3, as DNA: TGTGCCACCAGCAGAGCTTATAGCAATCAGCCCCAGCATTTT. Its translation is CATSRAYSNQPQHF.